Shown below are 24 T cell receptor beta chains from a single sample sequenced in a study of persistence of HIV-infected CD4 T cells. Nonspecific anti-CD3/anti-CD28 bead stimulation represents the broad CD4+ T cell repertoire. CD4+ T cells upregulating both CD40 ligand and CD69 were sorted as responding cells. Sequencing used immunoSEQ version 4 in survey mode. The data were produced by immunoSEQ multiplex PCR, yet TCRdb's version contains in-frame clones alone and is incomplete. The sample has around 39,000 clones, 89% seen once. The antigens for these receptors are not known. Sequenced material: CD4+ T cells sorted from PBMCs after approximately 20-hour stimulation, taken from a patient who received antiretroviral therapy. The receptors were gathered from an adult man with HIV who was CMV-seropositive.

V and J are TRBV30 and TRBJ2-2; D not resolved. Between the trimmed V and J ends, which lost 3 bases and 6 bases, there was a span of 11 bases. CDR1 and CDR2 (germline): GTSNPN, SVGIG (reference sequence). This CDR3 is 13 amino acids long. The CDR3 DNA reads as TGTGCCTGGAGCGCTTCCAGGTCCGGGGAGCTGTTTTTT. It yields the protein CAWSASRSGELFF.

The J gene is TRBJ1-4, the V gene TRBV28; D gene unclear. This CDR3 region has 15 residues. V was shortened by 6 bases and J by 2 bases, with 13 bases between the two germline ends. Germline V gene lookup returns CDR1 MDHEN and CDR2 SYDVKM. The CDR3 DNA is TGTGCCAGCAGCCCCAGAACCGAGACTAATGAAAAACTGTTTTTT. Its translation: CASSPRTETNEKLFF. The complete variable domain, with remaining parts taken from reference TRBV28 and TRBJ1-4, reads DVKVTQSSRYLVKRTGEKVFLECVQDMDHENMFWYRQDPGLGLRLIYFSYDVKMKEKGDIPEGYSVSREKKERFSLILESASTNQTSMYLCASSPRTETNEKLFFGSGTQLSVL.

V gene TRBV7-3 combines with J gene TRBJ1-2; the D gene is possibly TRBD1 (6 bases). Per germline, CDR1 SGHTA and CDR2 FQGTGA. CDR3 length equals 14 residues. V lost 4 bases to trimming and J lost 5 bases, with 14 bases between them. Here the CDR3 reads CASSSLTGSYGYTF. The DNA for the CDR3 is TGTGCCAGCAGCTCATTGACAGGATCATATGGCTACACCTTC.

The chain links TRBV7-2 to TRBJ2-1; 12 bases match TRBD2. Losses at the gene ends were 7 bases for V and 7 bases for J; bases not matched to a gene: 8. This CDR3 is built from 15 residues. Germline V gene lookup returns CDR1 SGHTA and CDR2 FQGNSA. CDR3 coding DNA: TGTGCCAGCACGCTAGCGGGGGGGCCGGGTAATGAGCAGTTCTTC. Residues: CASTLAGGPGNEQFF.

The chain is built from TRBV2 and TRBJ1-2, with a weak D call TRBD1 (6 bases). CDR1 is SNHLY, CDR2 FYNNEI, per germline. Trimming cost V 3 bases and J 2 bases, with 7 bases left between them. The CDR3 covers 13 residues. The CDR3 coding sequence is TGTGCCAGCAGTGAGGACAGAAACTATGGCTACACCTTC. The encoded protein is CASSEDRNYGYTF.

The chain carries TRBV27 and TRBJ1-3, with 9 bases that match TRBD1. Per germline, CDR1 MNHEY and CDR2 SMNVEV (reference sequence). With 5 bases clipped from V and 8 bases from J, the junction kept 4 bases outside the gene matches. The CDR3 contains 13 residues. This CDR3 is CASSRQGEDTIYF. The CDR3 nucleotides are TGTGCCAGCAGTCGACAGGGGGAAGACACCATATATTTT.

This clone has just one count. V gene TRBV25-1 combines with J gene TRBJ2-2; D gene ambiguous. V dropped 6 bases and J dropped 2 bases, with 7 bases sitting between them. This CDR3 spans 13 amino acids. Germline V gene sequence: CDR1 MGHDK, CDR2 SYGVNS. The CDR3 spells CASRKENTGELFF. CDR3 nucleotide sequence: TGTGCCAGCAGGAAAGAAAACACCGGGGAGCTGTTTTTT.

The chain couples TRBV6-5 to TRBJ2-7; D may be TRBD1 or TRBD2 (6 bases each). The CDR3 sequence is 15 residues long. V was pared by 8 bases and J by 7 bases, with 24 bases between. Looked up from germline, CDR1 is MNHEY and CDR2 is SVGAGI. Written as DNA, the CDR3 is TGTGCCAGCTTCCTAGGGGGGACCTCTCCTAGGGAGCAGTACTTC. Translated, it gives CASFLGGTSPREQYF.

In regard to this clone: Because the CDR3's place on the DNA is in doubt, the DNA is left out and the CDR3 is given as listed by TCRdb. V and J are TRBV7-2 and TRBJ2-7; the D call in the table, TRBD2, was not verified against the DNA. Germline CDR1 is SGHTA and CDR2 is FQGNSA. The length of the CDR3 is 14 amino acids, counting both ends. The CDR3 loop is CASSSVRGSYEQYF.

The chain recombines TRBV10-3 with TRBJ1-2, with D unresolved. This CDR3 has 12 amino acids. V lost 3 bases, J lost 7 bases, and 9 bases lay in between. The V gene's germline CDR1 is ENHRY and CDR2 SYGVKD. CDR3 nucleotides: TGTGCCATCAGTGAAATTAATGGTGGCTACACCTTC. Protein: CAISEINGGYTF.

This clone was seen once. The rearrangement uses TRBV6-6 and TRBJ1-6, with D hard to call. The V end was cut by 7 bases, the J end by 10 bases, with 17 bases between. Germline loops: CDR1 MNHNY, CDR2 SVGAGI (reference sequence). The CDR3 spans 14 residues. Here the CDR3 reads CASTFPDGASPLHF. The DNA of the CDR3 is TGTGCCAGCACCTTCCCGGACGGAGCATCACCCCTCCACTTT.

The CDR3 spells CASSLGGESAYEQYF. For the CDR3, the DNA is TGTGCCAGCAGTTTAGGGGGGGAAAGCGCCTACGAGCAGTACTTC. V usage is TRBV27 and J usage is TRBJ2-7; 7 nucleotides agree with TRBD2. V was clipped by 2 bases and J by 2 bases; unmatched bases: 6. CDR3 size: 15 residues. Germline CDR1 and CDR2: MNHEY and SMNVEV (reference sequence).

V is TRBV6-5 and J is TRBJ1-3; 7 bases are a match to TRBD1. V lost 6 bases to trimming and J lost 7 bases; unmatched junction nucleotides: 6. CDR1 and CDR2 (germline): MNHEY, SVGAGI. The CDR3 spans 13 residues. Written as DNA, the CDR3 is TGTGCCAGCAGCCCAGGGGGTTGGAACACCATATATTTT. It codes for CASSPGGWNTIYF.

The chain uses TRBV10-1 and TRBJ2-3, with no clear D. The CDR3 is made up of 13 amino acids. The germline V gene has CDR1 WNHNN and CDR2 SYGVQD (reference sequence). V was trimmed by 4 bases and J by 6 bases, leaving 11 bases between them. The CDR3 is CASSGPTRDTQYF. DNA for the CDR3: TGCGCCAGCAGTGGGCCTACGAGGGATACGCAGTATTTT.

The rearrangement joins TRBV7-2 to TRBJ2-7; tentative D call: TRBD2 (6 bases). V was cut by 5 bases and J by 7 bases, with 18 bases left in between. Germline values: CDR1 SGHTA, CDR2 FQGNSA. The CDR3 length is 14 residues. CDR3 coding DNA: TGTGCCAGCAGCCCCGGCCCCTCGGCGGGGGAGCAGTACTTC. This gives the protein CASSPGPSAGEQYF.

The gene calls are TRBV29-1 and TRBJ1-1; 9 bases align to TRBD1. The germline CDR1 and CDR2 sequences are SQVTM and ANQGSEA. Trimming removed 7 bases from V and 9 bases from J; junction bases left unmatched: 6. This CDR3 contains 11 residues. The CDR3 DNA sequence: TGCAGCGCCCTTGACAGGGGGAAAGCTTTCTTT. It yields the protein CSALDRGKAFF.

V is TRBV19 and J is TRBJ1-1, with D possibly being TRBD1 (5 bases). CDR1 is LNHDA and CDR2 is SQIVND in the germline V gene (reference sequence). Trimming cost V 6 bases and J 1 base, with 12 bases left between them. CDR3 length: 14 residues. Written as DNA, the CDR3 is TGTGCCAGTAGGCCCTTGGGGGGGAACACTGAAGCTTTCTTT. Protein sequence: CASRPLGGNTEAFF.

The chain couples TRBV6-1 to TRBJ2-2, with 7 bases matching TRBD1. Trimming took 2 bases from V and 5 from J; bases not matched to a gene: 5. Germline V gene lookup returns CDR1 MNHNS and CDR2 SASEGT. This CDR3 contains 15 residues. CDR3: CASSERAGGTGELFF. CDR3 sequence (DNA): TGTGCCAGCAGTGAAAGGGCAGGGGGAACCGGGGAGCTGTTTTTT.

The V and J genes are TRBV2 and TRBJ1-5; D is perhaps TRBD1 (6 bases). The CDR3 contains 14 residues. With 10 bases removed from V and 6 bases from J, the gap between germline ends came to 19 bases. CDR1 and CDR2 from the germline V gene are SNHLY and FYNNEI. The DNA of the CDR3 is TGTGCCACCTCGACAACCGGGGGGGCTCAGCCCCAGCATTTT. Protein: CATSTTGGAQPQHF.

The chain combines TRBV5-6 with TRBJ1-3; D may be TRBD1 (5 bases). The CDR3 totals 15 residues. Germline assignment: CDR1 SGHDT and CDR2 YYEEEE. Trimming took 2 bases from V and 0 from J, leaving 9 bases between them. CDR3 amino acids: CASSLPGGSGNTIYF. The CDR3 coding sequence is TGTGCCAGCAGCTTACCTGGGGGCTCTGGAAACACCATATATTTT.

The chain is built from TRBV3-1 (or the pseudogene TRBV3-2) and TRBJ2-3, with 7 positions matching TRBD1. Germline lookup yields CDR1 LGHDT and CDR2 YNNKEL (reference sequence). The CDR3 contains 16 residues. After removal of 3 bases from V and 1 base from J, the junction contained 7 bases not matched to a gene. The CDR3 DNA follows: TGTGCCAGCAGCCAGAGACAGGGCGGTGGCACAGATACGCAGTATTTT. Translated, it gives CASSQRQGGGTDTQYF.

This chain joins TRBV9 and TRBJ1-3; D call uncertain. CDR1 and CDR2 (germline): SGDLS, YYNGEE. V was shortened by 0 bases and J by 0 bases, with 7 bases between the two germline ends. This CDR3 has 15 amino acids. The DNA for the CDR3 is TGTGCCAGCAGCGTAGACGGTTTCTCTGGAAACACCATATATTTT. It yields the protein CASSVDGFSGNTIYF.

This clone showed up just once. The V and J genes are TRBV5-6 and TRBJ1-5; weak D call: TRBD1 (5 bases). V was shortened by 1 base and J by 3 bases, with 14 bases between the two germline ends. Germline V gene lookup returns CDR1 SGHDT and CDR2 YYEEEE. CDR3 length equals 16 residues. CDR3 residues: CASSLFVGETNQPQHF. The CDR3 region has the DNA TGTGCCAGCAGCTTGTTCGTGGGGGAGACCAATCAGCCCCAGCATTTT. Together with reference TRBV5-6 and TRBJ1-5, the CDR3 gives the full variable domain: DAGVTQSPTHLIKTRGQQVTLRCSPKSGHDTVSWYQQALGQGPQFIFQYYEEEERQRGNFPDRFSGHQFPNYSSELNVNALLLGDSALYLCASSLFVGETNQPQHFGDGTRLSIL.

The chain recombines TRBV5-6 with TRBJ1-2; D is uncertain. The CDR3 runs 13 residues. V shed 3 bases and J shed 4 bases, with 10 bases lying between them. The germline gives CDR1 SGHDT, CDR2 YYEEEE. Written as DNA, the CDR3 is TGTGCCAGCAGCTCGACCGGGAGCTATGGCTACACCTTC. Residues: CASSSTGSYGYTF.